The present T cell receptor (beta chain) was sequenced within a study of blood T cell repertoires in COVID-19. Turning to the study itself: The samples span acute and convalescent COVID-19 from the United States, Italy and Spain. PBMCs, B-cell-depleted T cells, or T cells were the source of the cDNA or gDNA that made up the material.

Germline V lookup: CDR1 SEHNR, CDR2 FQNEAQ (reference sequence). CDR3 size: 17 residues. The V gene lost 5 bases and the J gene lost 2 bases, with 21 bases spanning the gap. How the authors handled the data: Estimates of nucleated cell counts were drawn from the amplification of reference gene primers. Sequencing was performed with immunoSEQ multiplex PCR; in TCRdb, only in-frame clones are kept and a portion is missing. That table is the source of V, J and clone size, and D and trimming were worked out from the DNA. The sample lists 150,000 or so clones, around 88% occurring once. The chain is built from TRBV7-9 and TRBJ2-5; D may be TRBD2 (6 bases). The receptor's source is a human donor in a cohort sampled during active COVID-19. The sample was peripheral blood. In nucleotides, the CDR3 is TGTGCCAGCAGCCCTACTACGAGCGGACTATGGCAAGAGACCCAGTACTTC. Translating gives CASSPTTSGLWQETQYF. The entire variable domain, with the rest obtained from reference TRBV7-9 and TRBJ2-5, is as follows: DTGVSQNPRHKITKRGQNVTFRCDPISEHNRLYWYRQTLGQGPEFLTYFQNEAQLEKSRLLSDRFSAERPKGSFSTLEIQRTEQGDSAMYLCASSPTTSGLWQETQYFGPGTRLLVL.